The present T cell receptor beta chain was sequenced within a study of CD8 T cells in ankylosing spondylitis. Using its own MiXCR run on the 5' RACE reads, TCRdb lists one record per CDR3 protein. The sample comprises 200,000 to 250,000 distinct CDR3 sequences, under 30% of which are singletons, and about 7% rests with the top ten. Germline CDR1 reads DFQATT; CDR2 reads SNEGSKA (reference sequence). Trimming left V 1 base short and J 4 bases short, with 11 bases between. The CDR3 is made up of 14 amino acids. There are many counts of this clonotype. The V and J genes are TRBV20-1 and TRBJ1-5, with D tentatively TRBD1 (5 bases). Sequenced material: blood, either unsorted or a sorted T cell fraction (not recorded which). The receptor's source is a male donor with ankylosing spondylitis or in good health (not recorded which). The CDR3 nucleotides are TGCAGTGCTAGAGGACAGTTTTCGAATCAGCCCCAGCATTTT. Protein sequence: CSARGQFSNQPQHF.